These 31 T cell receptor beta chains originate from one sample sequenced in a study of blood T cell repertoires in COVID-19. Libraries were prepared by immunoSEQ multiplex PCR; TCRdb keeps only in-frame clonotypes and omits some of them. The sample yields around 150,000 clones, around 90% seen once. Material for sequencing was peripheral blood. The receptors shown here come from a woman aged 60-75 years who had recovered from COVID-19.

The rearrangement links TRBV24-1 to TRBJ1-5; D is unclear. Looked up from germline, CDR1 is KGHDR and CDR2 is SFDVKD. The CDR3 is 14 amino acids. The V and J ends lost 4 bases and 5 bases respectively, with 11 bases between them. As DNA, the CDR3 is TGTGCCACCAGTGACGGAGGGATAGATCAGCCCCAGCATTTT. It is translated as CATSDGGIDQPQHF.

The rearrangement uses TRBV4-1 and TRBJ1-1; D is unclear. Germline CDR1 is MGHRA and CDR2 is YSYEKL. The germline V and J ends were trimmed by 2 bases and 1 base, with 8 bases remaining between them. The CDR3 contains 14 residues. CDR3 DNA sequence: TGCGCCAGCAGCCAACCCAACAGGAACACTGAAGCTTTCTTT. This sequence encodes CASSQPNRNTEAFF.

The sample holds a few counts of this clone. This chain connects TRBV3-1 (or the pseudogene TRBV3-2) to TRBJ1-2, with 8 bases that match TRBD1. V shed 4 bases, J shed 8 bases, and the junction held 6 bases outside the gene matches. Germline CDR1 LGHDT, CDR2 YNNKEL (reference sequence). CDR3 length: 13 residues. The DNA of the CDR3 is TGTGCCAGCAGCCTGGGACAGGCCGGCGGCTACACCTTC. This codes for CASSLGQAGGYTF.

The J gene is TRBJ1-3, the V gene TRBV9; D remains ambiguous. The germline V gene encodes CDR1 SGDLS and CDR2 YYNGEE. CDR3 length: 15 amino acids. V shed 4 bases and J shed 2 bases, with 13 bases lying between them. DNA of the CDR3: TGTGCCAGCAGCCCCCAGGCCGGGGCTGGAAACACCATATATTTT. This sequence encodes CASSPQAGAGNTIYF. The whole variable domain, remainder taken from reference TRBV9 and TRBJ1-3, is DSGVTQTPKHLITATGQRVTLRCSPRSGDLSVYWYQQSLDQGLQFLIQYYNGEERAKGNILERFSAQQFPDLHSELNLSSLELGDSALYFCASSPQAGAGNTIYFGEGSWLTVV.

Of note for this clone: Sequence at one end of the junction differs from germline and may be a read error. CDR3 bases: TGTGCCAGCAGCTTAATTCGGTCTAGCGTACAAGGGACCCAGTACTTC. Translating gives CASSLIRSSVQGTQYF. The V and J genes are TRBV7-9 and TRBJ2-5, with D tentatively TRBD2 (6 bases). The CDR3 extends over 16 amino acids. Germline V CDR1 and CDR2: SEHNR, FQNEAQ (reference sequence).

The chain couples TRBV25-1 to TRBJ2-7, with a possible D match to TRBD1 (6 bases). The length of the CDR3 is 13 residues. Germline V gene sequence: CDR1 MGHDK, CDR2 SYGVNS. Trimming cost V 6 bases and J 2 bases, with 11 bases left between them. The CDR3 protein is CASSPTGPYEQYF. The CDR3 DNA is TGTGCCAGCAGCCCGACAGGACCCTACGAGCAGTACTTC.

The table lists this clone with a few counts. CDR3 nucleotide sequence: TGTGCCAGCAGTCCACAGGGTGGCTACACCTTC. Its translation is CASSPQGGYTF. The rearrangement joins TRBV6-5 to TRBJ1-2; D is possibly TRBD1 (6 bases). Germline CDR1 reads MNHEY; CDR2 reads SVGAGI. The CDR3 loop spans 11 amino acids. V dropped 5 bases and J dropped 7 bases, with 8 bases sitting between them.

This clone was counted only a few times. The V gene is TRBV11-2, the J gene TRBJ2-1, with 8 bases that match TRBD1. The J segment lost 7 bases and the V segment lost 2 bases, leaving 13 bases of the junction unmatched. This CDR3 contains 17 residues. Germline loops: CDR1 SGHAT, CDR2 FQNNGV. The DNA for the CDR3 is TGTGCCAGCAGCTTAAGGTTACCGGGACAGGAGACAAATGAGCAGTTCTTC. It is translated as CASSLRLPGQETNEQFF.

The chain couples TRBV28 to TRBJ1-1; 9 bases align to TRBD1. V gave up 6 bases and J gave up 4 bases; unmatched junction bases: 6. From germline, CDR1 is MDHEN and CDR2 SYDVKM. The CDR3 is 14 residues long. CDR3 in amino acids: CASRSGQGSTEAFF. CDR3 DNA sequence: TGTGCCAGCAGGTCCGGACAGGGGAGCACTGAAGCTTTCTTT.

The CDR3 nucleotides read TGTGCCAGCACCCCTGGCGGGGGTTACGATACGCAGTATTTT. Translation: CASTPGGGYDTQYF. V and J are TRBV9 and TRBJ2-3; 7 bases match TRBD2. The CDR3 is 14 residues long. V trimming: 6 bases; J trimming: 6 bases; junction bases outside the gene matches: 10. From germline, CDR1 is SGDLS and CDR2 YYNGEE.

The chain uses TRBV29-1 and TRBJ2-5; 7 bases match TRBD1. The CDR3 length is 13 residues. The V segment lost 6 bases and the J segment 3 bases; nucleotides outside the gene matches: 7. CDR1 is SQVTM, CDR2 ANQGSEA, per germline. The CDR3 bases are TGCAGCGTCCTTGGGACAGCTAAAGAGACCCAGTACTTC. Translated: CSVLGTAKETQYF.

This sequence joins TRBV6-5 and TRBJ1-5, with TRBD1 matching 8 bases. V was pared by 11 bases and J by 2 bases, with 5 bases of the junction left unmatched. The CDR3 spans 13 residues. CDR1 MNHEY and CDR2 SVGAGI come from the germline V gene. CDR3 amino acids: CAAQGGRNQPQHF. The CDR3 DNA sequence: TGTGCCGCACAGGGGGGGCGCAATCAGCCCCAGCATTTT.

There are many counts of this clone. This rearrangement joins TRBV29-1 to TRBJ2-3; TRBD2 is a possible D gene (6 bases). The CDR3 contains 13 residues. The ends were cut back, 6 bases at V and 3 bases at J, with 13 bases in the middle. CDR1 and CDR2 from the germline V gene are SQVTM and ANQGSEA. DNA of the CDR3: TGCAGCGTGGACCCAGGGAGGACAGATACGCAGTATTTT. Protein: CSVDPGRTDTQYF.

The chain recombines TRBV3-1 (or the pseudogene TRBV3-2) with TRBJ1-5; tentative D call: TRBD1 (5 bases). CDR1 LGHDT and CDR2 YNNKEL come from the germline V gene (reference sequence). There are 17 residues in the CDR3. Trimming removed 1 base at V and 1 base at J, with 14 bases between. CDR3 loop: CASSQGMGGTSNQPQHF. Here the CDR3 DNA reads TGTGCCAGCAGCCAAGGGATGGGGGGAACAAGCAATCAGCCCCAGCATTTT.

This clone occurred a few times. The genes are TRBV6-5 and TRBJ1-1; D remains unclear. V gave up 8 bases and J gave up 3 bases, with 10 bases separating them. The germline V gene has CDR1 MNHEY and CDR2 SVGAGI. The CDR3 sequence is 12 residues long. The CDR3: CASLGSDTEAFF. The CDR3 bases are TGTGCCAGCCTAGGTAGCGACACTGAAGCTTTCTTT.

The J gene is TRBJ2-7, the V gene TRBV7-9; D possibly corresponds to TRBD1 (6 bases). Germline values: CDR1 SEHNR, CDR2 FQNEAQ (reference sequence). The length of the CDR3 is 13 residues. The ends were cut back, 8 bases at V and 2 bases at J, with 13 bases in the middle. The CDR3 is CASGTTGTYEQYF. In nucleotides, the CDR3 is TGTGCCAGCGGAACGACAGGAACCTACGAGCAGTACTTC.

This CDR3 reads CASSPGLAGGGNTQYF. The CDR3 coding sequence is TGCGCCAGCAGCCCGGGACTCGCGGGGGGGGGAAATACGCAGTATTTT. V is TRBV5-1 and J is TRBJ2-3, with 9 bases matching TRBD2. The CDR3 runs 16 residues. CDR1 and CDR2 (germline): SGHRS, YFSETQ. J gave up 7 bases and V 4 bases, and 13 bases lay outside the gene matches.

The table lists this clone with a count of one. V is TRBV4-3 and J is TRBJ2-7; D gene uncertain. CDR1 and CDR2 (germline): LGHNA, YSLEER. V lost 1 base to trimming and J lost 0 bases, with 10 bases between them. CDR3 length: 15 residues. CDR3: CASSQVATSSYEQYF. The CDR3 DNA follows: TGCGCCAGCAGCCAAGTAGCAACGAGCTCCTACGAGCAGTACTTC.

The genes are TRBV19 and TRBJ2-1, with a tentative D call TRBD2 (5 bases). The CDR3 length is 14 residues. CDR1 LNHDA and CDR2 SQIVND come from the germline V gene (reference sequence). Trimming shortened V by 2 bases and J by 8 bases, and 13 bases separated the two germline ends. CDR3 coding DNA: TGTGCCAGTAGTATAAGCCCAAGCGGCTATGAGCAGTTCTTC. Translating it yields CASSISPSGYEQFF.

This clone appeared once. This sequence joins TRBV24-1 and TRBJ2-5; 8 positions agree with TRBD1. This CDR3 region has 14 residues. V trimming: 7 bases; J trimming: 2 bases; junction bases outside the gene matches: 5. Per germline, CDR1 KGHDR and CDR2 SFDVKD. CDR3 sequence: CATSSGQVQETQYF. The CDR3, as DNA: TGTGCCACCAGCTCGGGACAGGTTCAAGAGACCCAGTACTTC.

The chain is built from TRBV14 and TRBJ1-6, with a possible D match to TRBD1 (6 bases). Germline loops: CDR1 SGHDN, CDR2 FVKESK. V was clipped by 5 bases and J by 5 bases, with 16 bases between them. This CDR3 contains 16 residues. CDR3 DNA: TGTGCCAGCAGCGTCACAGGGTTCGGCAATAATTCACCCCTCCACTTT. This translates into CASSVTGFGNNSPLHF. The whole variable domain, remainder taken from reference TRBV14 and TRBJ1-6, is EAGVTQFPSHSVIEKGQTVTLRCDPISGHDNLYWYRRVMGKEIKFLLHFVKESKQDESGMPNNRFLAERTGGTYSTLKVQPAELEDSGVYFCASSVTGFGNNSPLHFGNGTRLTVT.

This chain connects TRBV5-4 to TRBJ2-2; perhaps TRBD1 as D (6 bases). Trimming took 4 bases from V and 5 from J, leaving 12 bases between them. Germline V gene sequence: CDR1 SGHNT, CDR2 YYREEE (reference sequence). This CDR3 comprises 14 residues. The CDR3 DNA reads TGTGCCAGCAGCCTGACAGGTTCTACCGGGGAGCTGTTTTTT. It encodes CASSLTGSTGELFF.

The chain has TRBV27 and TRBJ1-5; D is uncertain. This CDR3 is 16 amino acids long. V lost 0 bases, J lost 9 bases, and 18 bases lay in between. Germline V CDR1 and CDR2: MNHEY, SMNVEV (reference sequence). DNA of the CDR3: TGTGCCAGCAGTTTATCTTGGCAATTTAAAAGATGGCCCCAGCATTTT. Translating gives CASSLSWQFKRWPQHF.

Of note for this clone: Within the sample, other DNA sequences also encode this same CDR3. This sequence joins TRBV2 and TRBJ1-5; 7 bases map to TRBD1. The germline CDR1 and CDR2 sequences are SNHLY and FYNNEI. J gave up 2 bases and V 2 bases, and 0 bases lay outside the gene matches. CDR3 size: 14 residues. CDR3 amino acids: CASSEQGGNQPQHF. The DNA of the CDR3 is TGTGCCAGCAGTGAACAGGGGGGCAATCAGCCCCAGCATTTT.

The V and J genes are TRBV28 and TRBJ1-2; D is undetermined. With 3 bases removed from V and 4 bases from J, the gap between germline ends came to 9 bases. Germline-derived CDR1 and CDR2 are MDHEN and SYDVKM. The CDR3 extends over 13 amino acids. CDR3 in DNA: TGTGCCAGCAGTTTTACGGGAAGCTATGGCTACACCTTC. Translation: CASSFTGSYGYTF.

This chain joins TRBV23-1 and TRBJ1-1; D perhaps matches TRBD1 (5 bases). TRBV23-1 is an open reading frame whose function is uncertain. Trimming stripped 2 bases from V and 10 bases from J, with 17 bases between. The CDR3 spans 14 residues. CDR3: CASSQPWNRPAAFF. CDR3 bases: TGCGCCAGCAGTCAACCGTGGAACAGGCCCGCAGCTTTCTTT.

This chain uses TRBV6-5 with TRBJ1-2, with 7 bases matching TRBD1. V lost 6 bases and J lost 5; bases outside the gene matches: 6. Per the germline V gene, CDR1 is MNHEY and CDR2 is SVGAGI. The CDR3 extends over 13 amino acids. As DNA, the CDR3 is TGTGCCAGCAGAGCGGACAGGACTTATGGCTACACCTTC. Protein sequence: CASRADRTYGYTF.

The chain combines TRBV4-1 with TRBJ2-1, with 7 bases fitting TRBD2. Germline V lookup: CDR1 MGHRA, CDR2 YSYEKL. The CDR3 sequence is 18 residues long. The J segment lost 0 bases and the V segment lost 3 bases, leaving 11 bases of the junction unmatched. CDR3 nucleotides: TGCGCCAGCAGCCATTTCCTCGCGGGGGTGAGCTCCTACAATGAGCAGTTCTTC. Translation gives CASSHFLAGVSSYNEQFF.

The V gene is TRBV6-2 or TRBV6-3, the J gene TRBJ2-3; D possibly corresponds to TRBD2 (6 bases). Germline V gene lookup returns CDR1 MNHEY and CDR2 SVGEGT. V lost 4 bases, J lost 0 bases, and 11 bases lay in between. The CDR3 consists of 15 residues. CDR3 region: CASSSRGVSTDTQYF. The CDR3 bases are TGTGCCAGCAGTTCGCGGGGCGTTAGCACAGATACGCAGTATTTT.

This chain uses TRBV30 with TRBJ1-1; 8 bases are a match to TRBD1. This CDR3 has 14 amino acids. The germline V gene has CDR1 GTSNPN and CDR2 SVGIG (reference sequence). V lost 0 bases, J lost 4 bases, and 4 bases stayed unmatched. Here the CDR3 DNA reads TGTGCCTGGAGTGTACAGGGGGGGCTCACTGAAGCTTTCTTT. It yields the protein CAWSVQGGLTEAFF.

J is TRBJ2-2 and V is TRBV3-1 (or the pseudogene TRBV3-2); 12 nucleotides agree with TRBD1. CDR3 length: 17 amino acids. Germline-derived CDR1 and CDR2 are LGHDT and YNNKEL (reference sequence). Trimming at V came to 4 bases and at J to 5 bases, leaving 8 bases not matched to a gene. CDR3: CASSPLSGQGATGELFF. The CDR3 bases are TGTGCCAGCAGCCCCTTATCGGGACAGGGGGCGACCGGGGAGCTGTTTTTT.